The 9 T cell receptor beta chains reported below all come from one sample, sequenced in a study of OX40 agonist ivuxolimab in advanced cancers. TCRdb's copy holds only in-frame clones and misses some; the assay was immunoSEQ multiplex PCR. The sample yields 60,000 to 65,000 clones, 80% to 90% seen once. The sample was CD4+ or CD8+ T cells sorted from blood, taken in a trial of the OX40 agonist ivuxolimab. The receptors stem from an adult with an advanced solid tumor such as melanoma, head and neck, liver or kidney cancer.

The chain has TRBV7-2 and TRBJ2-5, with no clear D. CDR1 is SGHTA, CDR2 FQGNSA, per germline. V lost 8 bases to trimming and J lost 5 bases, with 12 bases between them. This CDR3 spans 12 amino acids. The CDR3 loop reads CASGQPRETQYF. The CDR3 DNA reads TGTGCCAGCGGTCAACCTCGGGAGACCCAGTACTTC.

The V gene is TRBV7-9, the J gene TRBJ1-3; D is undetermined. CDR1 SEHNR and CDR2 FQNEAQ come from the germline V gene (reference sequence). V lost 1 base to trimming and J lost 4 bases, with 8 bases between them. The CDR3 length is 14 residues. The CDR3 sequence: CASSLDWSGNTIYF. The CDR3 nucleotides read TGTGCCAGCAGCTTAGATTGGTCGGGAAACACCATATATTTT.

The CDR3 coding sequence is TGTGCCAGCAGTTACATGGGAGATTACGGGGAGCTGTTTTTT. Translated, it gives CASSYMGDYGELFF. The chain has TRBV6-5 and TRBJ2-2; D might be TRBD2 (5 bases). V shed 2 bases and J shed 7 bases, with 11 bases lying between them. Germline V lookup: CDR1 MNHEY, CDR2 SVGAGI. The CDR3 runs 14 residues.

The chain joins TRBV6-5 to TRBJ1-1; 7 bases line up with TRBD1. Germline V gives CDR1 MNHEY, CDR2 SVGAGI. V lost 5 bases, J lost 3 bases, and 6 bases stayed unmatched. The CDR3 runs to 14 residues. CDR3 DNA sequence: TGTGCCAGCAGTCAGGGGGATTGGTACACTGAAGCTTTCTTT. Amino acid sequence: CASSQGDWYTEAFF.

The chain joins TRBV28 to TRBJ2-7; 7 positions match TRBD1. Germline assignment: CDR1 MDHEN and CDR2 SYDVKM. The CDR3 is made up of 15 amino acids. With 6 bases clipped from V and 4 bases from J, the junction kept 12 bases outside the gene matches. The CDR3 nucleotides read TGTGCCAGCAGCTCCCTCGGACAGGTTCGGTACGAGCAGTACTTC. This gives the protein CASSSLGQVRYEQYF. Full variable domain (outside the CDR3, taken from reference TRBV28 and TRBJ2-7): DVKVTQSSRYLVKRTGEKVFLECVQDMDHENMFWYRQDPGLGLRLIYFSYDVKMKEKGDIPEGYSVSREKKERFSLILESASTNQTSMYLCASSSLGQVRYEQYFGPGTRLTVT.

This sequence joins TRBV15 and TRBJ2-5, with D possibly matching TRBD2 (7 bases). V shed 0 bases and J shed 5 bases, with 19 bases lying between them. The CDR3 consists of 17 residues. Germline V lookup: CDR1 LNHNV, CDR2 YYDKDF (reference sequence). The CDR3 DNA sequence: TGTGCCACCAGCAGAGATAGGATGGCAGGGAGGGGGGAGACCCAGTACTTC. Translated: CATSRDRMAGRGETQYF.

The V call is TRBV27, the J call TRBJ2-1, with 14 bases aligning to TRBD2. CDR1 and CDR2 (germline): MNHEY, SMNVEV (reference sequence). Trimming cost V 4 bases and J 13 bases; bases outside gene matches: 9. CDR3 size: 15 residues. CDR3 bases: TGTGCCAGCAGTTCCTCGGGACTAGCGGGGGTACCTCAGTTCTTC. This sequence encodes CASSSSGLAGVPQFF.

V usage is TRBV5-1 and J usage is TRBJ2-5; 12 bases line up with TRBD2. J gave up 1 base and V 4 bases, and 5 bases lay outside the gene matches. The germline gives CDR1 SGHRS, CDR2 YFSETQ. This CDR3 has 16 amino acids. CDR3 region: CASSAASGGGQETQYF. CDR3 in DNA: TGCGCCAGCAGCGCCGCTAGCGGGGGGGGCCAAGAGACCCAGTACTTC.

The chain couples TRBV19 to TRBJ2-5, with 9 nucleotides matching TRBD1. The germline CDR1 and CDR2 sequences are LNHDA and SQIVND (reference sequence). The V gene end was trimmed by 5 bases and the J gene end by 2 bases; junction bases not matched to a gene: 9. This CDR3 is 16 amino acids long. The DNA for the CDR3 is TGTGCCAGTAGTGTGGGACAGGGAGGCCTTCAAGAGACCCAGTACTTC. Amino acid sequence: CASSVGQGGLQETQYF. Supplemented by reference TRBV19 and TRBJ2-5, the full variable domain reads DGGITQSPKYLFRKEGQNVTLSCEQNLNHDAMYWYRQDPGQGLRLIYYSQIVNDFQKGDIAEGYSVSREKKESFPLTVTSAQKNPTAFYLCASSVGQGGLQETQYFGPGTRLLVL.